The 17 T cell receptor beta chains below all came from one sample that was sequenced in a study of blood T cell repertoires in COVID-19. Data came from immunoSEQ multiplex PCR; TCRdb stores just in-frame clones and leaves some out. The data contain about 130,000 clones, roughly 83% of them seen just once; the ten biggest clones take up over 4.5%. The sequencing sample was made of peripheral blood. These receptors were taken from a human donor in a cohort sampled during active COVID-19.

The J gene is TRBJ1-1, the V gene TRBV5-4; maybe TRBD1 (6 bases). Trimming cost V 7 bases and J 1 base, with 17 bases left between them. Germline assignment: CDR1 SGHNT and CDR2 YYREEE (reference sequence). This CDR3 has 15 residues. The CDR3: CASGTPGHQNTEAFF. CDR3 nucleotides: TGTGCCAGCGGAACCCCGGGACACCAGAACACTGAAGCTTTCTTT.

The chain couples TRBV11-2 to TRBJ2-6, with D unclear. Trimming stripped 5 bases from V and 0 bases from J, with 11 bases between. The CDR3 is 16 amino acids. CDR1 and CDR2 (germline): SGHAT, FQNNGV. The CDR3 nucleotides read TGTGCCAGCAGCGGAACGACACCCTCTGGGGCCAACGTCCTGACTTTC. It is translated as CASSGTTPSGANVLTF.

This chain uses TRBV28 with TRBJ1-2, with D unresolved. Germline loops: CDR1 MDHEN, CDR2 SYDVKM. The CDR3 loop spans 13 amino acids. With 3 bases removed from V and 4 bases from J, the gap between germline ends came to 9 bases. The CDR3 DNA reads TGTGCCAGCAGTTTGGGTGCGGGCTATGGCTACACCTTC. Its protein is CASSLGAGYGYTF.

The sample holds one count of this clone. The chain recombines TRBV18 with TRBJ1-5, with D unclear. Trimming removed 3 bases from V and 0 bases from J, with 6 bases in between. Germline CDR1 reads KGHSH; CDR2 reads LQKENI. The CDR3 is made up of 14 amino acids. CDR3 in DNA: TGTGCCAGCTCACCGGCCGTTAGCAATCAGCCCCAGCATTTT. Its translation: CASSPAVSNQPQHF.

This CDR3 reads CAWKAAYYNEQFF. The CDR3 coding sequence is TGTGCCTGGAAGGCGGCTTACTACAATGAGCAGTTCTTC. The V call is TRBV30, the J call TRBJ2-1; D is undetermined. The CDR3 covers 13 residues. With 4 bases removed from V and 3 bases from J, the gap between germline ends came to 10 bases. The germline gives CDR1 GTSNPN, CDR2 SVGIG (reference sequence).

V and J are TRBV11-3 and TRBJ2-3, with unresolved D. The CDR3 runs 15 residues. Germline V gives CDR1 SGHNT, CDR2 YENEEA. Trimming shortened V by 3 bases and J by 1 base, and 11 bases separated the two germline ends. The CDR3 DNA reads as TGTGCCAGCAGCTTGGTAGGCGGCGGCACAGATACGCAGTATTTT. This encodes CASSLVGGGTDTQYF.

This chain links TRBV27 with TRBJ1-1, with D unclear. The CDR3 has 14 amino acids. Trimming pared 3 bases from V and 0 bases from J, leaving 8 bases between. Germline CDR1 MNHEY, CDR2 SMNVEV (reference sequence). The CDR3 sequence is CASSFRNMNTEAFF. The CDR3 coding sequence is TGTGCCAGCAGTTTCAGGAACATGAACACTGAAGCTTTCTTT.

This clone came up once. The rearrangement joins TRBV11-2 to TRBJ2-7; 7 bases are a match to TRBD1. V was pared by 5 bases and J by 0 bases, with 13 bases of the junction left unmatched. From germline, CDR1 is SGHAT and CDR2 FQNNGV. The CDR3 length is 17 residues. CDR3 region: CASSRQLTGRGSYEQYF. In nucleotides, the CDR3 is TGTGCCAGCAGCCGCCAACTGACAGGGCGCGGCTCCTACGAGCAGTACTTC.

This clone has a single count. The V gene is TRBV11-2, the J gene TRBJ1-6, with a possible D match to TRBD1 (5 bases). Per germline, CDR1 SGHAT and CDR2 FQNNGV. V was trimmed by 1 base and J by 13 bases, leaving 20 bases between them. This CDR3 is built from 16 residues. The CDR3 region is CASSLVVGPKGIPLHF. The CDR3 DNA reads TGTGCCAGCAGCTTAGTCGTCGGCCCGAAGGGGATTCCCCTCCACTTT.

This sequence joins TRBV14 and TRBJ1-2; D is uncertain. The CDR3 has 12 residues. Germline V CDR1 and CDR2: SGHDN, FVKESK. Trimming removed 2 bases at V and 9 bases at J, with 10 bases between. CDR3 sequence (DNA): TGTGCCAGCAGCCAATACGGTTATAGCTACACCTTC. It specifies CASSQYGYSYTF.

This chain connects TRBV6-2 or TRBV6-3 to TRBJ2-1; 7 bases line up with TRBD2. Per germline, CDR1 MNHEY and CDR2 SVGEGT. V trimming: 2 bases; J trimming: 2 bases; junction bases outside the gene matches: 6. This CDR3 spans 16 amino acids. CDR3 amino acids: CASSYLRGRAYNEQFF. DNA for the CDR3: TGTGCCAGCAGTTACCTTCGCGGGAGAGCCTACAATGAGCAGTTCTTC.

The J gene is TRBJ2-6, the V gene TRBV29-1; unclear D gene. Germline loops: CDR1 SQVTM, CDR2 ANQGSEA. The ends were cut back, 4 bases at V and 2 bases at J, with 6 bases in the middle. CDR3 length equals 13 residues. The CDR3 loop reads CSVVGTGANVLTF. CDR3 bases: TGCAGCGTTGTGGGCACTGGGGCCAACGTCCTGACTTTC.

This rearrangement joins TRBV12-3 or TRBV12-4 to TRBJ1-4; no definite D call. The CDR3 spans 13 residues. V was cut by 3 bases and J by 11 bases, with 13 bases left in between. CDR3 residues: CASSFPGSYKLFF. CDR3 bases: TGTGCCAGCAGTTTCCCCGGGTCGTATAAACTGTTTTTT.

The chain couples TRBV3-1 (or the pseudogene TRBV3-2) to TRBJ2-1; 7 nucleotides agree with TRBD2. Germline V gene data show CDR1 as LGHDT and CDR2 as YNNKEL (reference sequence). The ends lost 4 bases at V and 5 bases at J; junction bases unmatched: 14. This CDR3 spans 17 amino acids. The CDR3 nucleotides read TGTGCCAGCAGCCCCCAAACTAGCGCCGGACCTGACAATGAGCAGTTCTTC. Translating it yields CASSPQTSAGPDNEQFF.

V gene TRBV6-5 combines with J gene TRBJ2-7; D call uncertain. The CDR3 length is 14 residues. Germline assignment: CDR1 MNHEY and CDR2 SVGAGI. Between the trimmed V and J ends, which lost 6 bases and 7 bases, there was a span of 19 bases. CDR3 coding DNA: TGTGCCAGCAGCCTCATTGGTATCGCTGAGGAGCAGTACTTC. It translates to CASSLIGIAEEQYF.

The chain employs TRBV6-1 and TRBJ2-2; D is possibly TRBD2 (5 bases). This CDR3 region has 15 residues. Per the germline V gene, CDR1 is MNHNS and CDR2 is SASEGT. The V end was cut by 1 base, the J end by 1 base, with 7 bases between. CDR3 DNA: TGTGCCAGCAGTGAAGTGAGGGTGAACACCGGGGAGCTGTTTTTT. This translates into CASSEVRVNTGELFF.

In its sample, this clone was seen a few times. The CDR3 sequence: CASSLYRRPQHF. The CDR3 DNA is TGTGCCAGCAGTTTATATCGTCGGCCCCAGCATTTT. The rearrangement joins TRBV28 to TRBJ1-5; D ambiguous. Germline V gives CDR1 MDHEN, CDR2 SYDVKM. With 1 base removed from V and 9 bases from J, the gap between germline ends came to 7 bases. The CDR3 is 12 amino acids.